These 5 T cell receptor beta chains share one sample of origin, sequenced in a study of human T cells and chemical hapten exposure. The time point here: patch test 3, about 24 weeks after DPC sensitization. Treatment denoted: therapeutic diphenylcyclopropenone sensitization with weekly scalp DPC. One entry per CDR3 protein, called by TCRdb with MiXCR from the RACE reads. Counted here are roughly 150,000 distinct CDR3 sequences, roughly a quarter occurring once; the ten biggest clones make up 2% to 2.5%. The sample here was whole blood, taken in connection with sensitization to the hapten diphenylcyclopropenone (DPC). These receptor sequences come from a woman younger than 30 with alopecia areata. Some clones in this sample may be carry-over from other donors' samples.

The rearrangement joins TRBV20-1 to TRBJ1-5; D gene uncertain. Germline V CDR1 and CDR2: DFQATT, SNEGSKA (reference sequence). V was pared by 5 bases and J by 3 bases, with 14 bases between. This CDR3 has 14 residues. The CDR3 loop reads CSAGPSAHNQPQHF. The CDR3, as DNA: TGCAGTGCTGGGCCTTCCGCCCACAATCAGCCCCAGCATTTT.

In its sample, this clonotype was seen a few times. CDR3 sequence (DNA): TGTGCCAGCAGGTTGACAGGGGGCACCGGGGAGCTGTTTTTT. It encodes CASRLTGGTGELFF. The chain uses TRBV4-2 and TRBJ2-2; 9 nucleotides line up with TRBD1. CDR1 is LGHNA and CDR2 is YNFKEQ in the germline V gene. Trimming at V came to 6 bases and at J to 4 bases, leaving 3 bases not matched to a gene. The CDR3 covers 14 residues.

This clonotype was recorded once. The chain combines TRBV20-1 with TRBJ2-2; D unresolved. Germline assignment: CDR1 DFQATT and CDR2 SNEGSKA (reference sequence). V dropped 3 bases and J dropped 6 bases, with 8 bases sitting between them. This CDR3 has 12 residues. The CDR3 region is CSARQWSGELFF. The CDR3 DNA sequence: TGCAGTGCTAGGCAGTGGTCCGGGGAGCTGTTTTTT.

The chain has TRBV4-3 and TRBJ1-6; D is possibly TRBD1 (5 bases). Looked up from germline, CDR1 is LGHNA and CDR2 is YSLEER. V was shortened by 4 bases and J by 5 bases, with 18 bases between the two germline ends. The CDR3 has 17 amino acids. The CDR3 here is CASSPRTGPYNNSPLHF. The DNA of the CDR3 is TGCGCCAGCAGCCCTAGGACGGGGCCGTATAATAATTCACCCCTCCACTTT.

This clonotype was counted between two and nine times. The chain carries TRBV4-3 and TRBJ2-7; D unclear. The V gene lost 8 bases and the J gene lost 2 bases, with 13 bases spanning the gap. The germline V gene has CDR1 LGHNA and CDR2 YSLEER. This CDR3 region has 13 residues. CDR3 in amino acids: CASGRLGTYEQYF. The CDR3 nucleotides are TGCGCCAGCGGTAGACTGGGAACCTACGAGCAGTACTTC.